This record concerns one T cell receptor beta chain sequence. Its specificity is not known. The CDR3 length is 15 residues. Germline assignment: CDR1 LGHNA and CDR2 YNFKEQ. Germline trimming cut 0 bases from V and 6 bases from J; bases unmatched to any gene: 5. Use of 60 Vbeta and 13 Jbeta primers characterized the PCR. Sequencing used immunoSEQ multiplex PCR; TCRdb keeps in-frame clones, though not all of them. The profile shows some 140,000 clones, 80% of them singletons. The data are from a study of cytomegalovirus exposure and HLA in healthy donors. Study-wide findings and caveats: Most subjects had HLA-A and HLA-B alleles reportedly predicted accurately by TCR beta sequences.

The rearrangement links TRBV4-2 to TRBJ2-4; 7 positions agree with TRBD2. This clonotype was obtained from a man younger than 45 in good health and CMV-seropositive. Sequenced input: PBMCs. CDR3 DNA: TGTGCCAGCAGCCAAGATATTGGGGGGGTAAACATTCAGTACTTC. This translates into CASSQDIGGVNIQYF.